The 30 T cell receptor beta chains reported below all come from one sample, sequenced in a study of OX40 agonist ivuxolimab in advanced cancers. This table comes from immunoSEQ multiplex PCR, and its TCRdb copy is limited to in-frame clones, with some not included. The repertoire consists of 15,000 to 20,000 clones, with 65% to 90% occurring once and the leading ten covering 10% to 15%. The sample was CD4+ or CD8+ T cells sorted from blood, taken in a trial of the OX40 agonist ivuxolimab. These receptors all stem from an adult with an advanced solid tumor such as melanoma, head and neck, liver or kidney cancer.

This chain uses TRBV19 with TRBJ2-7, with a possible D match to TRBD2 (5 bases). Trimming removed 1 base from V and 5 bases from J, with 9 bases in between. Germline lookup yields CDR1 LNHDA and CDR2 SQIVND (reference sequence). The CDR3 is made up of 13 amino acids. The CDR3 sequence: CASSIGRDDEQYF. The CDR3 DNA sequence: TGTGCCAGTAGTATAGGCCGGGATGACGAGCAGTACTTC.

This clone was seen a few times. This rearrangement joins TRBV11-2 to TRBJ2-3; D call uncertain. Germline V gene sequence: CDR1 SGHAT, CDR2 FQNNGV. The V end was cut by 4 bases, the J end by 7 bases, with 15 bases between. The CDR3 is made up of 14 amino acids. In DNA form, the CDR3 reads TGTGCCAGCAGCTCCGGGCTCTGGGGTAATACGCAGTATTTT. Translating gives CASSSGLWGNTQYF.

This clone was recorded a few times. The chain couples TRBV28 to TRBJ1-5; weak D call: TRBD1 (5 bases). The V end lost 5 bases, the J end lost 3 bases, and 14 bases lay between the germline ends. Germline V gene data show CDR1 as MDHEN and CDR2 as SYDVKM. The CDR3 covers 15 residues. The CDR3 loop reads CASSLRDGFNQPQHF. DNA for the CDR3: TGTGCCAGCAGTCTCCGGGACGGTTTCAATCAGCCCCAGCATTTT.

The rearrangement joins TRBV19 to TRBJ1-1; TRBD1 agrees at 7 bases. CDR1 and CDR2 (germline): LNHDA, SQIVND (reference sequence). V lost 7 bases and J lost 8; bases outside the gene matches: 7. This CDR3 is 12 amino acids long. CDR3 region: CASIDRAGEAFF. The CDR3 DNA sequence: TGTGCCAGTATCGACAGGGCGGGAGAAGCTTTCTTT. Full variable domain (remainder filled in from reference TRBV19 and TRBJ1-1): DGGITQSPKYLFRKEGQNVTLSCEQNLNHDAMYWYRQDPGQGLRLIYYSQIVNDFQKGDIAEGYSVSREKKESFPLTVTSAQKNPTAFYLCASIDRAGEAFFGQGTRLTVV.

The chain has TRBV29-1 and TRBJ2-1; 12 bases fit TRBD2. Germline V CDR1 and CDR2: SQVTM, ANQGSEA. The CDR3 runs 18 residues. V gave up 2 bases and J gave up 1 base; unmatched junction bases: 9. CDR3 bases: TGCAGCGTTGAATTCTCTGGCCTAGCGGGAGGGTCCTACAATGAGCAGTTCTTC. Translation: CSVEFSGLAGGSYNEQFF.

CDR3 coding DNA: TGTGCCTGGAGTCTAGCGGGGGGTGAGCAGTTCTTC. This gives the protein CAWSLAGGEQFF. V gene TRBV30 combines with J gene TRBJ2-1; 11 bases fit TRBD2. Trimming removed 2 bases from V and 9 bases from J; junction bases left unmatched: 0. CDR1 and CDR2 (germline): GTSNPN, SVGIG (reference sequence). The CDR3 is 12 residues long.

In this sample, this clone turned up once. This chain links TRBV28 with TRBJ1-3; D uncertain. Germline V gene lookup returns CDR1 MDHEN and CDR2 SYDVKM. The V end was cut by 3 bases, the J end by 4 bases, with 4 bases between. The CDR3 has 12 amino acids. The CDR3: CASSLRGNTIYF. Written as DNA, the CDR3 is TGTGCCAGCAGTTTGAGGGGAAACACCATATATTTT.

This chain joins TRBV4-3 and TRBJ2-3, with unresolved D. This CDR3 has 15 residues. V dropped 4 bases and J dropped 2 bases, with 13 bases sitting between them. Germline lookup yields CDR1 LGHNA and CDR2 YSLEER. The CDR3 DNA follows: TGCGCCAGCAGCCTCGGTTGGGGTCTCACAGATACGCAGTATTTT. Its protein is CASSLGWGLTDTQYF.

This chain links TRBV19 with TRBJ1-6; maybe TRBD1 (6 bases). Germline CDR1 reads LNHDA; CDR2 reads SQIVND (reference sequence). V was trimmed by 4 bases and J by 9 bases, leaving 13 bases between them. The CDR3 contains 14 residues. CDR3 loop: CASSTQGGGSPLHF. The DNA for the CDR3 is TGTGCCAGTAGTACACAGGGTGGTGGTTCACCCCTCCACTTT.

This sequence joins TRBV27 and TRBJ2-2, with 10 bases lining up with TRBD1. The germline V gene encodes CDR1 MNHEY and CDR2 SMNVEV (reference sequence). Trimming at V came to 6 bases and at J to 7 bases, leaving 11 bases not matched to a gene. The CDR3 contains 16 residues. DNA for the CDR3: TGTGCCAGCAGCCTAGGGAGGGACAGGGGAAACGGGGAGCTGTTTTTT. It encodes CASSLGRDRGNGELFF.

A few counts support this clone. This rearrangement joins TRBV6-1 to TRBJ1-2; the D gene is possibly TRBD1 (5 bases). V was trimmed by 5 bases and J by 3 bases, leaving 7 bases between them. The CDR3 has 12 amino acids. Germline loops: CDR1 MNHNS, CDR2 SASEGT. CDR3 region: CASSQGYYGYTF. CDR3 sequence (DNA): TGTGCCAGCAGTCAGGGTTACTATGGCTACACCTTC.

J is TRBJ2-2 and V is TRBV7-9; 7 bases map to TRBD1. This CDR3 contains 13 residues. CDR1 is SEHNR and CDR2 is FQNEAQ in the germline V gene (reference sequence). Germline trimming cut 4 bases from V and 5 bases from J; bases unmatched to any gene: 1. CDR3 DNA sequence: TGTGCCAGCAGCTCCAGGGGGACCGGGGAGCTGTTTTTT. Residues: CASSSRGTGELFF.

The J gene is TRBJ2-3, the V gene TRBV4-2, with 13 bases matching TRBD2. The junction had 6 bases not matched to a gene; V was cut back by 6 bases and J by 9 bases. The CDR3 runs to 14 residues. The V gene's germline CDR1 is LGHNA and CDR2 YNFKEQ. The CDR3 protein is CASSPTSGRDTQYF. CDR3 sequence (DNA): TGTGCCAGCAGTCCCACTAGCGGGAGGGACACGCAGTATTTT.

The CDR3 coding sequence is TGTGCCAGCATGTTTGGGGGCTTAGGAGAGACCCAGTACTTC. Translated, it gives CASMFGGLGETQYF. The chain joins TRBV5-8 to TRBJ2-5, with D possibly matching TRBD1 (6 bases). V lost 6 bases to trimming and J lost 4 bases, with 16 bases between them. The CDR3 covers 14 residues. The V gene's germline CDR1 is SGHTS and CDR2 YDEGEE.

This chain uses TRBV7-2 with TRBJ1-2, with TRBD1 matching over 7 bases. Looked up from germline, CDR1 is SGHTA and CDR2 is FQGNSA. The junction had 9 bases not matched to a gene; V was cut back by 4 bases and J by 4 bases. This CDR3 is built from 15 residues. CDR3 bases: TGTGCCAGCAGCTCTTACCGACAGGGACTCTATGGCTACACCTTC. Its translation: CASSSYRQGLYGYTF.

This chain connects TRBV27 to TRBJ1-5; a possible D gene is TRBD1 (5 bases). This CDR3 spans 16 amino acids. V lost 6 bases and J lost 0, with 15 bases in between. The germline gives CDR1 MNHEY, CDR2 SMNVEV (reference sequence). The CDR3 sequence is CASRASGRVSNQPQHF. Here the CDR3 DNA reads TGTGCCAGCAGAGCCAGTGGCAGGGTTAGCAATCAGCCCCAGCATTTT.

V gene TRBV6-5 combines with J gene TRBJ1-5; possibly TRBD1 for D (5 bases). Germline-derived CDR1 and CDR2 are MNHEY and SVGAGI. The CDR3 is made up of 15 amino acids. The V end was cut by 6 bases, the J end by 1 base, with 13 bases between. This chain's CDR3 is CASRRAGQSNQPQHF. CDR3 in DNA: TGTGCCAGCAGACGTGCAGGGCAGAGCAATCAGCCCCAGCATTTT.

The rearrangement uses TRBV28 and TRBJ1-1; D ambiguous. V lost 3 bases, J lost 4 bases, and 12 bases lay in between. This CDR3 has 14 amino acids. Germline lookup yields CDR1 MDHEN and CDR2 SYDVKM. For the CDR3, the DNA is TGTGCCAGCAGTTTTGCGAGAGCCTCCACTGAAGCTTTCTTT. This codes for CASSFARASTEAFF.

The chain carries TRBV20-1 and TRBJ2-3; D is unclear. V lost 3 bases to trimming and J lost 7 bases, with 5 bases between them. Germline V lookup: CDR1 DFQATT, CDR2 SNEGSKA (reference sequence). The CDR3 is 10 amino acids. CDR3 DNA: TGCAGTGCTAGCGGATATACGCAGTATTTT. Its translation is CSASGYTQYF.

The CDR3 protein is CASSLIPANTGELFF. In nucleotides, the CDR3 is TGCGCCAGCAGCTTGATACCGGCGAACACCGGGGAGCTGTTTTTT. The chain recombines TRBV5-1 with TRBJ2-2; D gene uncertain. CDR3 length equals 15 residues. With 1 base removed from V and 0 bases from J, the gap between germline ends came to 7 bases. Germline loops: CDR1 SGHRS, CDR2 YFSETQ.

This clone was detected a few times. The rearrangement uses TRBV13 and TRBJ1-2; D is possibly TRBD1 (5 bases). CDR3 length equals 14 residues. Germline V gene lookup returns CDR1 PRHDT and CDR2 FYEKMQ (reference sequence). V gave up 5 bases and J gave up 2 bases, with 12 bases separating them. The CDR3: CASSLWQGNYGYTF. CDR3 nucleotides: TGTGCCAGCAGCCTCTGGCAGGGAAACTATGGCTACACCTTC.

The rearrangement uses TRBV6-6 and TRBJ1-2; 7 nucleotides line up with TRBD1. The J segment lost 1 base and the V segment lost 6 bases, leaving 11 bases of the junction unmatched. The length of the CDR3 is 16 residues. Per the germline V gene, CDR1 is MNHNY and CDR2 is SVGAGI (reference sequence). The CDR3 spells CASSNGEGASNYGYTF. The CDR3, as DNA: TGTGCCAGCAGCAACGGTGAGGGGGCCAGTAACTATGGCTACACCTTC.

This rearrangement joins TRBV11-2 to TRBJ2-1, with 9 bases that match TRBD2. The V segment lost 5 bases and the J segment 4 bases; nucleotides outside the gene matches: 9. The CDR3 has 16 residues. Per germline, CDR1 SGHAT and CDR2 FQNNGV. The CDR3: CASSVRVTSGYNEQFF. For the CDR3, the DNA is TGTGCCAGCAGCGTCCGTGTGACTAGCGGATACAATGAGCAGTTCTTC.

The chain joins TRBV28 to TRBJ1-3; 8 bases align to TRBD1. Germline V gives CDR1 MDHEN, CDR2 SYDVKM. V was clipped by 1 base and J by 6 bases; unmatched bases: 8. The CDR3 runs 16 residues. The CDR3 DNA reads TGTGCCAGCAGTTTATACGGACAGGGCCCCAAAAACACCATATATTTT. Translating it yields CASSLYGQGPKNTIYF.

This clone was picked up one time. CDR3 DNA: TGTGCCAGCAGCGAACTAGCGGGGCGCTCCTACGAGCAGTACTTC. Translating it yields CASSELAGRSYEQYF. V is TRBV28 and J is TRBJ2-7; 10 bases match TRBD2. Looked up from germline, CDR1 is MDHEN and CDR2 is SYDVKM. The V segment lost 6 bases and the J segment 0 bases; nucleotides outside the gene matches: 5. The CDR3 consists of 15 residues.

The chain couples TRBV11-2 to TRBJ2-2, with TRBD2 matching 9 bases. The CDR3 covers 15 residues. Trimming cost V 5 bases and J 3 bases; bases outside gene matches: 4. CDR1 and CDR2 from the germline V gene are SGHAT and FQNNGV. CDR3: CASSRTSVDTGELFF. The CDR3 DNA follows: TGTGCCAGCAGCCGGACTAGCGTTGACACCGGGGAGCTGTTTTTT.

The J gene is TRBJ1-6, the V gene TRBV5-1; the D is unclear. V lost 0 bases, J lost 11 bases, and 12 bases lay in between. The CDR3 consists of 14 residues. CDR1 and CDR2 (germline): SGHRS, YFSETQ. This CDR3 is CASSLESRTAPLHF. The CDR3, as DNA: TGCGCCAGCAGCTTGGAGAGCCGCACCGCACCCCTCCACTTT. Drawing the rest from reference TRBV5-1 and TRBJ1-6, the complete variable domain is KAGVTQTPRYLIKTRGQQVTLSCSPISGHRSVSWYQQTPGQGLQFLFEYFSETQRNKGNFPGRFSGRQFSNSRSEMNVSTLELGDSALYLCASSLESRTAPLHFGNGTRLTVT.

This sequence joins TRBV30 and TRBJ2-3; D remains ambiguous. Trimming cost V 0 bases and J 11 bases, with 12 bases left between them. CDR1 and CDR2 (germline): GTSNPN, SVGIG (reference sequence). The CDR3 covers 12 residues. CDR3 in amino acids: CAWSVWAHMQYF. CDR3 coding DNA: TGTGCCTGGAGTGTATGGGCCCATATGCAGTATTTT.

The CDR3 sequence is CASSRSGGPQETQYF. CDR3 nucleotide sequence: TGCGCCAGCAGCCGTAGCGGGGGGCCCCAAGAGACCCAGTACTTC. V is TRBV4-3 and J is TRBJ2-5; 10 bases are shared with TRBD2. This CDR3 is 15 amino acids long. J gave up 1 base and V 4 bases, and 3 bases lay outside the gene matches. The germline V gene encodes CDR1 LGHNA and CDR2 YSLEER.

The chain combines TRBV30 with TRBJ1-1; TRBD1 is a possible D gene (6 bases). V was cut by 5 bases and J by 0 bases, with 16 bases left in between. The CDR3 sequence is 15 residues long. Germline CDR1 reads GTSNPN; CDR2 reads SVGIG (reference sequence). In nucleotides, the CDR3 is TGTGCCTGGCTACCCGGGGGCCGCATGAACACTGAAGCTTTCTTT. This sequence encodes CAWLPGGRMNTEAFF.